A single sample gave rise to the 29 T cell receptor beta chains below, sequenced in a study of blood T cells in healthy people across ages. It was with a sample-barcoded 5' primer and a J-beta primer mix that a second PCR of about 6 to 12 cycles was run. One entry per CDR3 protein results from TCRdb running MiXCR on the 5' RACE reads. The table shows around 1,900,000 distinct CDR3 sequences, with more than 35% occurring only once. Sequencing was carried out using blood. These receptors all come from a human donor in good health.

The J gene is TRBJ1-1, the V gene TRBV20-1; D is unresolved. The ends were cut back, 4 bases at V and 5 bases at J, with 8 bases in the middle. The CDR3 spans 11 residues. Germline assignment: CDR1 DFQATT and CDR2 SNEGSKA (reference sequence). CDR3 region: CSATWVTEAFF. In DNA form, the CDR3 reads TGCAGTGCTACCTGGGTAACTGAAGCTTTCTTT.

This clonotype was observed a few times. A read error may produce the germline difference seen at one junction end. This chain uses TRBV24-1 with TRBJ2-3; perhaps TRBD2 as D (5 bases). The germline gives CDR1 KGHDR, CDR2 SFDVKD. The CDR3 is 15 amino acids. CDR3 protein: CVTSDPRASTDTQYF. The CDR3 DNA reads TGTGTCACCAGTGATCCGCGGGCATCCACAGATACGCAGTATTTT.

CDR3 nucleotides: TGTGCCAGCAGCCAAGGGGGACTCTGGGAGCTGTTTTTT. Translating gives CASSQGGLWELFF. The chain recombines TRBV14 with TRBJ2-2, with D perhaps matching TRBD2 (6 bases). This CDR3 has 13 residues. V was cut by 1 base and J by 9 bases, with 9 bases left in between. Germline V gives CDR1 SGHDN, CDR2 FVKESK.

This clonotype was counted a few times. This sequence joins TRBV29-1 and TRBJ2-3; the D is unclear. This CDR3 comprises 14 residues. Trimming cost V 4 bases and J 2 bases, with 13 bases left between them. Germline V lookup: CDR1 SQVTM, CDR2 ANQGSEA. CDR3: CSVGALLHTDTQYF. The CDR3 DNA reads as TGCAGCGTTGGAGCACTTCTCCACACAGATACGCAGTATTTT.

In its sample, this clonotype was seen a few times. The chain employs TRBV29-1 and TRBJ1-2, with unresolved D. The CDR3 is 13 amino acids. Germline CDR1 and CDR2: SQVTM and ANQGSEA. V lost 3 bases to trimming and J lost 0 bases, with 8 bases between them. CDR3 DNA: TGCAGCGTTGAGAGGGCCGCTAACTATGGCTACACCTTC. Its protein is CSVERAANYGYTF.

The chain links TRBV11-3 to TRBJ2-1; D is undetermined. Germline values: CDR1 SGHNT, CDR2 YENEEA. This CDR3 is built from 15 residues. V lost 3 bases to trimming and J lost 0 bases, with 9 bases between them. CDR3 in amino acids: CASSFRGHSYNEQFF. The CDR3 nucleotides are TGTGCCAGCAGCTTTCGCGGTCACTCCTACAATGAGCAGTTCTTC.

This clonotype turned up a few times. The V gene is TRBV7-9, the J gene TRBJ2-7, with D perhaps TRBD1 (6 bases). Looked up from germline, CDR1 is SEHNR and CDR2 is FQNEAQ (reference sequence). This CDR3 spans 14 amino acids. V was trimmed by 5 bases and J by 3 bases, leaving 14 bases between them. The CDR3 coding sequence is TGTGCCAGCAGCCGCGATCCAGGGGTCTACGAGCAGTACTTC. Protein sequence: CASSRDPGVYEQYF.

This clonotype was seen more than once but under ten times. The rearrangement joins TRBV5-6 to TRBJ2-3; a weak D match, TRBD1 (6 bases). There are 15 residues in the CDR3. Looked up from germline, CDR1 is SGHDT and CDR2 is YYEEEE. V lost 2 bases and J 2 bases, leaving 12 bases between the germline ends. CDR3 sequence: CASSFLDRSTDTQYF. In DNA, the CDR3 is TGTGCCAGCAGCTTCCTTGACAGGTCCACAGATACGCAGTATTTT.

The chain joins TRBV13 to TRBJ2-5; no definite D call. The CDR3 is 14 amino acids. Trimming cost V 4 bases and J 9 bases, with 18 bases left between them. Per the germline V gene, CDR1 is PRHDT and CDR2 is FYEKMQ (reference sequence). This CDR3 is CASSSSNSLSAQYF. In nucleotides, the CDR3 is TGTGCCAGCAGCTCATCCAACAGCTTATCGGCCCAGTACTTC.

As DNA, the CDR3 is TGTGCCAGCAGTCTAAAGAACACCGGGGAGCTGTTTTTT. Translated, it gives CASSLKNTGELFF. The chain uses TRBV27 and TRBJ2-2; D remains ambiguous. This CDR3 has 13 amino acids. CDR1 is MNHEY and CDR2 is SMNVEV in the germline V gene (reference sequence). The V and J ends lost 5 bases and 1 base respectively, with 5 bases between them.

The rearrangement links TRBV7-2 to TRBJ1-1; TRBD1 aligns across 8 bases. The germline V gene has CDR1 SGHTA and CDR2 FQGNSA. This CDR3 has 14 amino acids. V lost 4 bases and J lost 4; bases outside the gene matches: 5. In DNA form, the CDR3 reads TGTGCCAGCAGCTCACAGGGGGGTCCCACTGAAGCTTTCTTT. Amino acids: CASSSQGGPTEAFF.

The J gene is TRBJ1-2, the V gene TRBV11-1; no clear D. Per the germline V gene, CDR1 is SGHAT and CDR2 is FQDESV (reference sequence). The CDR3 covers 14 residues. Between the trimmed V and J ends, which lost 4 bases and 5 bases, there was a span of 14 bases. CDR3 DNA sequence: TGTGCCAGCAGCTACACCTCTAAGGGATATGGCTACACCTTC. Protein: CASSYTSKGYGYTF.

This clonotype came up a few times. V gene TRBV12-3 or TRBV12-4 combines with J gene TRBJ1-2; no clear D gene. V was clipped by 5 bases and J by 8 bases, with 15 bases between them. This CDR3 is built from 13 residues. The CDR3 DNA sequence: TGTGCCAGCAGTGCTGACCTAAGAGGGGGCTACACCTTC. Its protein product is CASSADLRGGYTF.

The rearrangement links TRBV6-1 to TRBJ2-7, with D perhaps matching TRBD1 or TRBD2 (5 bases each). CDR1 and CDR2 from the germline V gene are MNHNS and SASEGT. This CDR3 contains 14 residues. The V end lost 1 base, the J end lost 5 bases, and 12 bases lay between the germline ends. For the CDR3, the DNA is TGTGCCAGCAGTGAAGAGGGTTGGGGGAACGAGCAGTACTTC. This encodes CASSEEGWGNEQYF.

This clonotype has a handful of counts. CDR3 in DNA: TGTGCCAGCAGCTTAGGAACAGGCCCCTTTGAGCAGTTCTTC. This gives the protein CASSLGTGPFEQFF. The chain couples TRBV7-2 to TRBJ2-1; D might be TRBD1 (5 bases). There are 14 residues in the CDR3. The germline V gene encodes CDR1 SGHTA and CDR2 FQGNSA. V lost 1 base and J 9 bases, leaving 13 bases between the germline ends.

V gene TRBV6-6 combines with J gene TRBJ1-3, with 7 bases aligning to TRBD1. The CDR3 has 16 residues. Trimming cost V 0 bases and J 0 bases; bases outside gene matches: 2. Per the germline V gene, CDR1 is MNHNY and CDR2 is SVGAGI (reference sequence). The CDR3 nucleotides are TGTGCCAGCAGTTACTCGACAGGGTTCTCTGGAAACACCATATATTTT. It codes for CASSYSTGFSGNTIYF.

The chain has TRBV4-1 and TRBJ1-2; D gene uncertain. The length of the CDR3 is 15 residues. Trimming took 3 bases from V and 4 from J, leaving 15 bases between them. Germline V gene data show CDR1 as MGHRA and CDR2 as YSYEKL. CDR3 loop: CASSQIREGGYGYTF. The CDR3 DNA is TGCGCCAGCAGCCAGATTCGGGAGGGTGGCTATGGCTACACCTTC.

V is TRBV20-1 and J is TRBJ1-6; D gene ambiguous. CDR3 size: 16 residues. Germline CDR1 is DFQATT and CDR2 is SNEGSKA (reference sequence). Trimming took off 1 base at V and 6 bases at J, with 16 bases between the two ends. CDR3 protein: CSARVSTARINSPLHF. The CDR3 DNA reads TGCAGTGCTAGAGTTAGCACAGCCAGGATTAATTCACCCCTCCACTTT.

The rearrangement links TRBV4-3 to TRBJ2-7; 7 nucleotides align to TRBD1. This CDR3 has 15 amino acids. V lost 0 bases and J lost 2; bases outside the gene matches: 4. CDR1 and CDR2 (germline): LGHNA, YSLEER. The CDR3 nucleotides are TGCGCCAGCAGCCAAGACAGGGGGATTGCCTACGAGCAGTACTTC. Translation gives CASSQDRGIAYEQYF.

This clonotype has a handful of counts. One end of the junction varies from germline; a read error may be responsible. The chain recombines TRBV9 with TRBJ2-6; D may be TRBD2 (7 bases). The length of the CDR3 is 16 residues. Germline CDR1 reads SGDLS; CDR2 reads YYNGEE. CDR3 region: CASCVRGGAGANVLTF. In DNA form, the CDR3 reads TGTGCCAGCTGCGTAAGGGGGGGCGCAGGGGCCAACGTCCTGACTTTC.

This clonotype has a handful of counts. J is TRBJ2-7 and V is TRBV11-2, with a possible D match to TRBD2 (6 bases). Trimming stripped 6 bases from V and 4 bases from J, with 10 bases between. CDR3 size: 12 residues. CDR1 is SGHAT and CDR2 is FQNNGV in the germline V gene. The CDR3 DNA follows: TGTGCCAGCAGGGACTACAGTTACGAGCAGTACTTC. Translated, it gives CASRDYSYEQYF.

This clonotype was picked up a small number of times. The chain carries TRBV12-3 or TRBV12-4 and TRBJ1-1; D gene ambiguous. The CDR3 is 12 residues long. V was pared by 3 bases and J by 7 bases, with 9 bases between. This CDR3 reads CASSFGGFEAFF. The CDR3 DNA reads TGTGCCAGCAGTTTCGGAGGCTTTGAAGCTTTCTTT.

The chain combines TRBV2 with TRBJ2-7; D tentatively reads TRBD1 or TRBD2 (6 bases each). Trimming removed 5 bases at V and 3 bases at J, with 11 bases between. Germline lookup yields CDR1 SNHLY and CDR2 FYNNEI. This CDR3 comprises 13 residues. CDR3 sequence (DNA): TGTGCCAGCAGTCCAGGGGAGGACTACGAGCAGTACTTC. It is translated as CASSPGEDYEQYF.

This clonotype was seen only a few times. The V call is TRBV7-2, the J call TRBJ2-5; D gene uncertain. The V gene's germline CDR1 is SGHTA and CDR2 FQGNSA. The V end was cut by 4 bases, the J end by 3 bases, with 12 bases between. CDR3 length equals 14 residues. CDR3 sequence (DNA): TGTGCCAGCAGCTCGCAACGGCAGAAAGAGACCCAGTACTTC. It yields the protein CASSSQRQKETQYF.

The gene calls are TRBV28 and TRBJ2-3; 9 positions agree with TRBD1. V shed 4 bases and J 4 bases; nucleotides not matched to a gene: 9. Germline V gene sequence: CDR1 MDHEN, CDR2 SYDVKM. The CDR3 covers 16 residues. The CDR3 DNA is TGTGCCAGCAGTTCAGGACAGGGGCTTCTGGCAGATACGCAGTATTTT. It encodes CASSSGQGLLADTQYF.

Note on this clonotype: A junction end diverges from the germline sequence, so it may reflect a read error. The V and J genes are TRBV28 and TRBJ2-5, with D hard to call. This CDR3 comprises 16 residues. CDR1 is MDHEN and CDR2 is SYDVKM in the germline V gene. CDR3 in amino acids: CASSLEVGEIQEAQYF. The CDR3 coding sequence is TGTGCCAGCAGTTTAGAAGTCGGTGAAATCCAAGAGGCCCAGTACTTC.

This rearrangement joins TRBV7-2 to TRBJ1-2; perhaps TRBD1 as D (5 bases). Trimming took off 7 bases at V and 8 bases at J, with 20 bases between the two ends. CDR1 and CDR2 (germline): SGHTA, FQGNSA. CDR3 length: 14 amino acids. DNA for the CDR3: TGTGCCAGCACGCATGCAGGGTTTGGTGTGGGCTACACCTTC. Its translation: CASTHAGFGVGYTF.

Comments on this clonotype: The junction departs from the called germline gene at one end, perhaps through a read error. The chain links TRBV6-1 to TRBJ1-2, with D unresolved. CDR1 is MNHNS, CDR2 SASEGT, per germline. There are 11 residues in the CDR3. This CDR3 is CVSEGLQGYTF. DNA for the CDR3: TGTGTCAGCGAAGGACTTCAAGGCTACACCTTC.

About this clonotype itself: An end of the junction differs from the germline gene, which may be a read error. The CDR3 coding sequence is TGTGCCAGTACAGGAGGAAACTATAGCTACACCTTC. It codes for CASTGGNYSYTF. This rearrangement joins TRBV7-2 to TRBJ1-2; D is perhaps TRBD1 (5 bases). CDR3 length: 12 residues. Germline loops: CDR1 SGHTA, CDR2 FQGNSA.